Included here is one TCR beta chain sequence, with context. No antigen is known for it. These data come from a study of cytomegalovirus exposure and HLA in healthy donors. Study-level findings and limits: When analyzed later, a missense DCLRE1C variant was found to be linked to TCR beta V- and J-gene trimming. Productive rates of about 87% or about 30% were seen for most TCR beta V segments in an earlier analysis.

The PCR ran on 60 Vbeta and 13 Jbeta primers. The assay was immunoSEQ multiplex PCR, and TCRdb's table has in-frame clones only and misses some. The sample lists around 91,000 clones, 78% occurring once. The V end was cut by 4 bases, the J end by 6 bases, with 19 bases between. The CDR3 extends over 16 amino acids. Germline V lookup: CDR1 SGHDT, CDR2 YYEEEE. The TCR originated in a male donor in good health and CMV-seropositive. Sequenced material: PBMCs. V is TRBV5-6 and J is TRBJ1-4; D not resolved. The CDR3 bases are TGTGCCAGCAGCAACAACGTCGCCCGGGAAGATGAAAAACTGTTTTTT. This codes for CASSNNVAREDEKLFF.